Detailed here is one TCR beta chain. Which antigen it targets is not known. No much larger clonotype is one base removed from it; base qualities were not supplied. Donors formed part of the validation cohort, which comprised about 130 subjects and was distinct from the first cohort of over 500 subjects. V was cut back by 2 bases and J by 4 bases, leaving a gap of 14 bases between them. From a lookup of the germline V gene, CDR1 and CDR2 are KGHSY and FQNENV. Including cysteine and phenylalanine, the CDR3 has 16 amino acids. Only the CDR3 DNA is retained, 48 bases long and in frame from the first base. This specimen belongs to a study of cytomegalovirus exposure and HLA in healthy donors (dated by TCRdb to 2016 to 2017). A note on the overall study: According to a later analysis, one platform produced both the approximately 110 validation repertoires and the 670 or so repertoires of the first cohort. A separate validation cohort of roughly 120 different subjects was used in addition to the approximately 700-subject first cohort. The study was designed to test whether signatures of past pathogen exposure could be identified by cataloging public T cell receptors. High-throughput TCR immunosequencing, statistical association of individual TCRs with disease status, and machine learning were combined to predict cytomegalovirus infection status.

The library came from the immunoSEQ multiplex PCR assay. Processing in the source paper ran as follows. A statistical classification framework was built to diagnose cytomegalovirus status from the catalog of TCR beta chain sequences. Held by TCRdb, this immuneACCESS table contains in-frame sequences only and omits some clones. Under half of the omission traces to an unresolved V gene where checked; the cause of the rest is unknown. Clonal size and the V and J genes are those of that table, whereas D and trimming came from the DNA. The sample table shows tens of thousands of clones, and 96% are seen once. Around 2.2% of the sample is in the top ten clones. The research as a whole found: A total of 150 or so TCR beta chains were listed by the study as associated with cytomegalovirus. A few of the identified cytomegalovirus-associated TCR beta chains were confirmed in vitro to be specific for cytomegalovirus antigens. Most TCR sequences were observed very rarely across donors, whereas some public TCRs were present in many individuals. According to the authors, the approach could potentially be generalized to other disease states and immunological phenotypes. The classifier was reported to diagnose cytomegalovirus status with high specificity and sensitivity in both the original and validation cohorts. A later analysis lacked HLA typing for the validation cohort, so it scored co-occurrence in that cohort across all 120 or so repertoires. Of the cluster scores, roughly 95% were above 0 in a later analysis, which found that TCRs clustered in the first cohort also tended to co-occur in the roughly 130 validation repertoires.

The sample consisted of PBMCs. This sequence originates from a young man in good health and CMV-seronegative. Recombination connected TRBV16 to TRBJ2-2; the D gene is possibly TRBD2, with 6 bases matching. The CDR3 sequence is CASSQGWTTLTGELFF. The DNA is as follows: TGTGCCAGCAGCCAAGGGTGGACTACCCTCACCGGGGAGCTGTTTTTT.